This T cell receptor (beta chain) was documented in a study of blood T cells in healthy people across ages. The CDR3 has 13 residues. Germline CDR1 is KGHDR and CDR2 is SFDVKD. Trimming stripped 5 bases from V and 0 bases from J, with 7 bases between. A second PCR, run for about 7 to 11 cycles, used a sample-barcoded 5' primer plus a J-beta primer mix. One entry per CDR3 protein, called by TCRdb with MiXCR from the 5' RACE reads. In the table there are roughly 1.5 million distinct CDR3 sequences, roughly two fifths of which are singletons. In its sample, this clonotype was seen many times. Antigen specificity is unknown. Study-level results: Roughly linearly, TCR beta diversity per million T cells fell as age increased.

The TCR was taken from a woman between 18 and 29 years old in good health. Specimen: blood. The rearrangement uses TRBV24-1 and TRBJ2-7, with D possibly TRBD2 on 6 matching bases. In DNA form, the CDR3 reads TGTGCCACCAGTGTCGGGAGCTCCTACGAGCAGTACTTC. This codes for CATSVGSSYEQYF.